This T cell receptor (beta chain) originates from a study of cytomegalovirus exposure and HLA in healthy donors. Study results and caveats: Highest at DRB1 and lowest at HLA-C, TCR association rates differed among HLA loci in a later analysis.

The germline V gene has CDR1 MNHNS and CDR2 SASEGT. The CDR3 is 15 amino acids. V gave up 6 bases and J gave up 4 bases, with 15 bases separating them. The PCR contained 60 Vbeta and 13 Jbeta primers. Original processing notes: Tens of millions of unique TCR beta chains, 9.5 million to 11 million of them shared, were counted by a later analysis. Using immunoSEQ multiplex PCR, the repertoire was profiled, and TCRdb retains in-frame clones only, with some absent. V, J and clone size derive from that table, while D and trimming were established from the DNA sequence. This listing includes almost 40,000 clones. Notes on this clone: Its antigen remains unknown.

This chain uses TRBV6-1 with TRBJ1-4, with D possibly matching TRBD1 (5 bases). This receptor was obtained from a woman in her thirties in good health and CMV-seropositive. Sequenced: PBMCs. Here the CDR3 DNA reads TGTGCCAGCAGGGTAACTGGGCAGGGTAATGAAAAACTGTTTTTT. Residues: CASRVTGQGNEKLFF.